The source of this TCR beta chain is a study of blood T cell repertoires in COVID-19. The assay was immunoSEQ multiplex PCR, and TCRdb's table has in-frame clones only and misses some. In the table there are around 430,000 clones, about nine tenths of which are singletons. V lost 4 bases and J 0 bases, leaving 4 bases between the germline ends. CDR1 is MNHNY and CDR2 is SVGAGI in the germline V gene (reference sequence). The CDR3 consists of 13 residues. The chain uses TRBV6-6 and TRBJ1-3; D not certain. Material for sequencing was peripheral blood. The TCR was taken from a woman aged 45-60 years with COVID-19, enrolled during active disease. CDR3 loop: CASSSYSGNTIYF. The CDR3 DNA reads as TGTGCCAGCAGTTCGTACTCTGGAAACACCATATATTTT.